The present entry profiles one T cell receptor (beta chain) with its context. This specimen comes from a study of blood T cell repertoires in COVID-19. Study overall: Acute and convalescent COVID-19 specimens originated in the United States, Italy and Spain. Sample material is recorded as cDNA or gDNA derived from T cells, B-cell-depleted T cells, or PBMCs.

Germline-derived CDR1 and CDR2 are LGHDT and YNNKEL (reference sequence). V shed 1 base, J shed 8 bases, and the junction held 9 bases outside the gene matches. This CDR3 has 15 residues. Produced via immunoSEQ multiplex PCR; TCRdb's table is partial and in-frame only. The repertoire holds about 120,000 clones, with 85% to 90% as singletons. This receptor was identified in a woman aged 50 to 65 with acute or convalescent COVID-19. The chain is built from TRBV3-1 (or the pseudogene TRBV3-2) and TRBJ1-2; 8 bases line up with TRBD1. Sequencing used peripheral blood. CDR3 coding DNA: TGTGCCAGCAGCCAAGCCATACAGGGGGGGCCGGGCTACACCTTC. Its protein is CASSQAIQGGPGYTF.